In its sample, the clone carrying this T cell receptor beta chain was seen once. Its antigen is as yet unknown. Repertoires were generated with immunoSEQ multiplex PCR, while TCRdb's copy carries only in-frame clones and drops some. This sample has about 21,000 clones; roughly 90% occur once, and the top ten carry about 6.7%. CDR3 length equals 11 residues. Germline V lookup: CDR1 MNHEY, CDR2 SVGAGI. V was clipped by 4 bases and J by 16 bases; unmatched bases: 5. The source of the sample is a study of T cells in localized non-small cell lung cancer. Study observations and caveats: Adjacent lung had a median around 60 of the 100 largest tumor clones.

This material consisted of peripheral blood, taken before any cancer treatment. The gene calls are TRBV6-5 and TRBJ1-5, with TRBD1 matching 9 bases. The source of this sequence is a male donor older than 55 with stage I squamous cell lung carcinoma. The chain's CDR3 is CASSLDRGLHF. In DNA form, the CDR3 reads TGTGCCAGCAGTTTGGACAGGGGCCTACATTTT.